This T cell receptor (beta chain) comes out of a study of PD-L1 blockade in urothelial cancer. As for the study in general: Bladder-origin urothelial cancer in males described about 90% of the 29 patients. Analyses used blood from 3 weeks (second dose) and 6 weeks after treatment start. General observations from the study: Having blood TCR clonality under the median before treatment predicted better survival.

The table came from immunoSEQ multiplex PCR; TCRdb's copy has only in-frame clones and leaves some out. The table lists around 50,000 clones, around 82% of them singletons. The V gene's germline CDR1 is SGHTA and CDR2 FQGNSA. The ends were cut back, 1 base at V and 9 bases at J, with 16 bases in the middle. CDR3 size: 15 residues. Time point meaning: peripheral blood 6 weeks after treatment start. Patients had urothelial carcinoma that was locally advanced or metastatic. Of note for this clone: The target antigen is unknown.

The J gene is TRBJ2-4, the V gene TRBV7-2; D remains ambiguous. This sequence originates from a man between 50 and 59 years old with urothelial cancer. Here the sequenced sample was PBMCs, taken around atezolizumab (anti-PD-L1) treatment. CDR3: CASSLGSSRGTIQYF. The CDR3 DNA sequence: TGTGCCAGCAGCTTAGGGTCCTCCCGAGGAACCATTCAGTACTTC.